This T cell receptor beta chain comes out of a study of T cells in Graves' hyperthyroidism and ophthalmopathy. Many counts were recorded for this clonotype. RNA transcripts served as the template for amplifying TCR beta CDR3 regions. The HTBI primer set served for first-round RT-PCR of the TCR CDR3. TCRdb re-derived calls from the multiplex PCR reads in MiXCR, one entry per CDR3 protein. Here the sample spans hundreds of thousands of distinct CDR3 sequences, about 15% being singletons. Diagnostic assessment was based on clinical symptoms, serum thyroxine and TRAb, thyroid ultrasound and orbital computed tomography. The length of the CDR3 is 15 residues. CDR1 is MDHEN and CDR2 is SYDVKM in the germline V gene. Between the trimmed V and J ends, which lost 6 bases and 8 bases, there was a span of 19 bases.

The clonotype comes from a woman in her thirties with Graves' hyperthyroidism. The J gene is TRBJ1-4, the V gene TRBV28; perhaps TRBD1 as D (6 bases). The specimen was blood. CDR3 nucleotide sequence: TGTGCCAGCAGACAACCGGGACACCGGGGAGAAAAACTGTTTTTT. It codes for CASRQPGHRGEKLFF.